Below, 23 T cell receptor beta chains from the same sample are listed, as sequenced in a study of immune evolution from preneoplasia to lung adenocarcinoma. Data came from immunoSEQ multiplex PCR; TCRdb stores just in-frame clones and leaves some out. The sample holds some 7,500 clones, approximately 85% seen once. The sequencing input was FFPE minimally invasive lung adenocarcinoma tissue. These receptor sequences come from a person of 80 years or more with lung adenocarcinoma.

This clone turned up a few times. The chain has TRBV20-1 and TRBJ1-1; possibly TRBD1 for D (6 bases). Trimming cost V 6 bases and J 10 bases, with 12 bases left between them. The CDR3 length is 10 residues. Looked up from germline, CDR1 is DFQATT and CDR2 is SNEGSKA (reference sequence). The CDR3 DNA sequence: TGCAGTGCCTTGGGGGGCTCAGCTTTCTTT. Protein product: CSALGGSAFF.

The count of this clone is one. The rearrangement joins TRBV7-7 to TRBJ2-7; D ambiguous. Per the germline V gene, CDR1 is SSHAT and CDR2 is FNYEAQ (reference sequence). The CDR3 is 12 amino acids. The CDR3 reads CASLRNYYEQYF. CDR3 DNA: TGTGCTAGCTTGAGGAATTACTACGAGCAGTACTTC.

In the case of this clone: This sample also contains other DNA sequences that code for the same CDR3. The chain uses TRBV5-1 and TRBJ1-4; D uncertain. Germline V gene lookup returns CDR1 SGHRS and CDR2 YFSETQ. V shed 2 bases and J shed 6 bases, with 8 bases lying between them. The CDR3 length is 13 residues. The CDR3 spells CASSLRLDEKLFF. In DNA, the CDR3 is TGCGCCAGCAGCTTACGACTGGATGAAAAACTGTTTTTT.

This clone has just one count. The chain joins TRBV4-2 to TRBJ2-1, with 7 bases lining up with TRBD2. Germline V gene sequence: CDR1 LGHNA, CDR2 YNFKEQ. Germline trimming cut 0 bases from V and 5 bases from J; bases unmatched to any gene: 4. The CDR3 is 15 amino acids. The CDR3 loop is CASSQDRTSHNEQFF. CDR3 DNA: TGTGCCAGCAGCCAAGACCGGACTAGTCACAATGAGCAGTTCTTC.

The CDR3 is CASSVEASSNQPQHF. The CDR3, as DNA: TGTGCCAGCAGCGTAGAGGCAAGTAGCAATCAGCCCCAGCATTTT. V and J are TRBV9 and TRBJ1-5, with unresolved D. V lost 0 bases, J lost 0 bases, and 7 bases lay in between. This CDR3 is built from 15 residues. Germline V gene data show CDR1 as SGDLS and CDR2 as YYNGEE.

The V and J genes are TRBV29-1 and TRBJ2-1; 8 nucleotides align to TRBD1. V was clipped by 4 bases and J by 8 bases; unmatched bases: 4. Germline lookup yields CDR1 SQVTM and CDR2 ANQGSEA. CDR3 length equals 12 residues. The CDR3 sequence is CSVGQGWHEQFF. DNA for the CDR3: TGCAGCGTTGGACAGGGGTGGCATGAGCAGTTCTTC.

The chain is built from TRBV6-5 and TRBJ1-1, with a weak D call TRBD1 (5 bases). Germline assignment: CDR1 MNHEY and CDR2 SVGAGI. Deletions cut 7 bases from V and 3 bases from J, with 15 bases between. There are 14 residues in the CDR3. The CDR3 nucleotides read TGTGCCAGCATTAGGGGACTGGGGTACACTGAAGCTTTCTTT. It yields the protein CASIRGLGYTEAFF.

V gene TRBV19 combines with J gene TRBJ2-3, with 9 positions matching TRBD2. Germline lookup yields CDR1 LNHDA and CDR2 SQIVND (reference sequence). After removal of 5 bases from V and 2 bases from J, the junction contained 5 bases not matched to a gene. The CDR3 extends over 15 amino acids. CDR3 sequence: CASSQLAGLTDTQYF. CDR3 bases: TGTGCCAGTAGTCAACTAGCGGGCCTCACAGATACGCAGTATTTT. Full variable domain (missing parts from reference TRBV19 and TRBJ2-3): DGGITQSPKYLFRKEGQNVTLSCEQNLNHDAMYWYRQDPGQGLRLIYYSQIVNDFQKGDIAEGYSVSREKKESFPLTVTSAQKNPTAFYLCASSQLAGLTDTQYFGPGTRLTVL.

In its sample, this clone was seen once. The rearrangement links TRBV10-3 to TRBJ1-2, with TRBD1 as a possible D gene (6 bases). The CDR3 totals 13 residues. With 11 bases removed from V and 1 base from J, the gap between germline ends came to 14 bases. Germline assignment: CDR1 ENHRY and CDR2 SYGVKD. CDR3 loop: CAAEGGNNYGYTF. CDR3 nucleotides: TGTGCCGCCGAGGGGGGGAATAACTATGGCTACACCTTC.

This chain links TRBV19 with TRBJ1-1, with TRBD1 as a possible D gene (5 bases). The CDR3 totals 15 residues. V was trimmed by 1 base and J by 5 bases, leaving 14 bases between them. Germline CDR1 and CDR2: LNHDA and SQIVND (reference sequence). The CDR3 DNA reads TGTGCCAGTAGTATAGGAAAGGGGTTGATGACTGAAGCTTTCTTT. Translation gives CASSIGKGLMTEAFF.

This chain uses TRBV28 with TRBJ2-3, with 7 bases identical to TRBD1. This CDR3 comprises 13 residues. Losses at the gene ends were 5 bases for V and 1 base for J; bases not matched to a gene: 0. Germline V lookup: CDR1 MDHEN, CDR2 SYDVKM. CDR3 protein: CASSQGGTDTQYF. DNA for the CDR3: TGTGCCAGCAGTCAGGGGGGCACAGATACGCAGTATTTT.

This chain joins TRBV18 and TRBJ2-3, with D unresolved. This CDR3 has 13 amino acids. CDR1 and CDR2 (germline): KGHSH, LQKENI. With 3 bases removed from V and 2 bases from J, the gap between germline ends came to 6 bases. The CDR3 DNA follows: TGTGCCAGCTCACCCCCATCCACAGATACGCAGTATTTT. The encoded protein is CASSPPSTDTQYF.

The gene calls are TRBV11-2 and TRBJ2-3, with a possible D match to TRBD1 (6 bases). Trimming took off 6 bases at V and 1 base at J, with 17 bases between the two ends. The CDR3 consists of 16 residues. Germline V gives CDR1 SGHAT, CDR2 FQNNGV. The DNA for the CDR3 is TGTGCCAGCAGTTCCAGACAGGACACGGGCACAGATACGCAGTATTTT. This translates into CASSSRQDTGTDTQYF.

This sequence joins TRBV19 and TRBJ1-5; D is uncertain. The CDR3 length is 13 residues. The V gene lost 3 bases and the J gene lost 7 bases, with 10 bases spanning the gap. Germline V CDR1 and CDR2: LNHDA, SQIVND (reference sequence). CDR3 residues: CASSIGVRQPQHF. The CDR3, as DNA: TGTGCCAGTAGTATCGGGGTCCGACAGCCCCAGCATTTT.

CDR3 nucleotides: TGTGCCAGCAGCTTTCAGACTAGCGGGGATACGCAGTATTTT. Protein: CASSFQTSGDTQYF. This chain connects TRBV7-2 to TRBJ2-3; TRBD2 aligns across 10 bases. The germline gives CDR1 SGHTA, CDR2 FQGNSA. Germline trimming cut 3 bases from V and 6 bases from J; bases unmatched to any gene: 3. The CDR3 runs to 14 residues.

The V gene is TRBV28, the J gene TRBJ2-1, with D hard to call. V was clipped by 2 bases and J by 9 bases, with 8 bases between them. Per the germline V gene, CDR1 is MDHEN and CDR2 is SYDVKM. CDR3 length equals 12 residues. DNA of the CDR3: TGTGCCAGCAGTTTAGGGCTCCGTGAGCAGTTCTTC. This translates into CASSLGLREQFF.

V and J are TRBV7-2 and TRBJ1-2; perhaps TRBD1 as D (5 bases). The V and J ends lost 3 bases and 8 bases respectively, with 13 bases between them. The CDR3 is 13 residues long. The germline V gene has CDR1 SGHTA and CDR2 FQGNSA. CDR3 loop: CASSFIPREGYTF. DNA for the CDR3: TGTGCCAGCAGCTTCATTCCCAGGGAGGGCTACACCTTC.

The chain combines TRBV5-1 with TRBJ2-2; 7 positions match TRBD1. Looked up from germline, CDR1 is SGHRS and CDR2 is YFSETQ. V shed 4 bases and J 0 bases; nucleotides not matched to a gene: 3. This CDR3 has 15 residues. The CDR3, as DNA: TGCGCCAGCAGCGGGGACAGCTCGAACACCGGGGAGCTGTTTTTT. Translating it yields CASSGDSSNTGELFF.

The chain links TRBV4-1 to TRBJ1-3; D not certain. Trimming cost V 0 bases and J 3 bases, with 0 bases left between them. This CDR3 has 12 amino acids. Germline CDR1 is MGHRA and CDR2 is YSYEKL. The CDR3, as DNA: TGCGCCAGCAGCCAAGATGGAAACACCATATATTTT. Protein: CASSQDGNTIYF.

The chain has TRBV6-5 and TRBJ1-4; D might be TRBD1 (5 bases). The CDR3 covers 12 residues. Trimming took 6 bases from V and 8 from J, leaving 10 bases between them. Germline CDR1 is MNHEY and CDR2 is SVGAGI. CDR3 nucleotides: TGTGCCAGCAGCTGGCGGGGGGAAAAACTGTTTTTT. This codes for CASSWRGEKLFF.

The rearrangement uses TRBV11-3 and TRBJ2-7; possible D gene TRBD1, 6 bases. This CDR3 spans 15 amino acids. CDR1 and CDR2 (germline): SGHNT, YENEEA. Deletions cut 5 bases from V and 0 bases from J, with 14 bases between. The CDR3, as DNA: TGTGCCAGCAGCAGAGCAGGGGTTAGCTCCTACGAGCAGTACTTC. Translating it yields CASSRAGVSSYEQYF.

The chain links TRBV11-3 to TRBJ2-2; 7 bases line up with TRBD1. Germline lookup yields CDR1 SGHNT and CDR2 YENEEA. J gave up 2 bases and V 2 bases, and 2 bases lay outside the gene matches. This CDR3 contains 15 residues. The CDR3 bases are TGTGCCAGCAGCTTAAGACAGGGTAACACCGGGGAGCTGTTTTTT. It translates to CASSLRQGNTGELFF.

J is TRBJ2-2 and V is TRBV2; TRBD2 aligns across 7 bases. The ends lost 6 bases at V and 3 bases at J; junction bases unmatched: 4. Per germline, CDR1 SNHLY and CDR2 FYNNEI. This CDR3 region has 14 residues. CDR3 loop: CASRGGEHTGELFF. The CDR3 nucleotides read TGTGCCAGCAGGGGGGGGGAACACACCGGGGAGCTGTTTTTT.